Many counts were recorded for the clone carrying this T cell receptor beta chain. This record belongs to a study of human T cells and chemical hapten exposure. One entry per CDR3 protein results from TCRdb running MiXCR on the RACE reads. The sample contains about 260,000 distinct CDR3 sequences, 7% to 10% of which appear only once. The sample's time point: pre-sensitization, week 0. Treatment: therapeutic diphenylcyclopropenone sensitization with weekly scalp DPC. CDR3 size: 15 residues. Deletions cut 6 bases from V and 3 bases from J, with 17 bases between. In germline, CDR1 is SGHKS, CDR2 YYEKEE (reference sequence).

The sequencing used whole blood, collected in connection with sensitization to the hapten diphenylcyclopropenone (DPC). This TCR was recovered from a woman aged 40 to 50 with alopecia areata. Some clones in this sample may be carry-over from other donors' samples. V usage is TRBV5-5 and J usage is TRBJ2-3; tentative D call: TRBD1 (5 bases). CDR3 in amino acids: CASTETRTKTDTQYF. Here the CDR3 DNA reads TGTGCCAGCACCGAAACGCGGACAAAGACAGATACGCAGTATTTT.